This T cell receptor beta chain was sequenced for a study of T-cell reconstitution after alpha-beta-depleted transplantation in children listed by TCRdb under 2016. Regarding the study in general: Using TCR repertoire profiling, the study followed T-cell immune reconstitution in a quantitative way in children after TCRalphabeta/CD19-depleted allogeneic hematopoietic cell transplantation.

Library preparation employed PCR. The instrument given in TCRdb is Illumina HiSeq 2500. TCR library preparation used molecular barcoding, with unique molecular identifiers applied to normalize quantification of the TCRbeta repertoire. Clones were called with MiXCR by TCRdb after fastp trimmed the public reads at Q25, and only in-frame beta chains were retained. Here each entry gathers all rows of one CDR3 protein and keeps the most common genes and DNA. Counted in this sample were about 690,000 distinct CDR3 sequences; approximately 15% of them appeared once. The top ten constitute approximately 1.1% of the sample. From cysteine to phenylalanine, the CDR3 is 15 amino acids long. Kept here is only the CDR3 DNA, which spans 45 bases and is read in frame from base 1. The germline V gene specifies MGHRA as CDR1 and YSYEKL as CDR2. V gives up 2 bases and J gives up 9 bases, and the segment between their germline ends measures 17 bases.

A remark on this clonotype: Its target antigen remains unknown. No base-level quality is on record; no much larger clone is a single base apart.

The receptor was isolated from a human donor who donated a stem cell graft to a child with acute myeloid leukemia. Sequenced here: PBMCs from the stem cell graft donor, sampled from the stem cell graft. The chain joins TRBV4-1 to TRBJ2-1, with the D gene possibly TRBD1 or TRBD2, each one fitting 5 bases. The CDR3 is CASSQQVLGVAEQFF. In nucleotide form, the sequence is TGCGCCAGCAGCCAACAGGTATTGGGGGTCGCTGAGCAGTTCTTC.